This T cell receptor (beta chain) was recorded in a study of cytomegalovirus exposure and HLA in healthy donors. Broader study findings: Solely CMV serostatus was available to characterize immune exposure.

Germline V gene sequence: CDR1 SQVTM, CDR2 ANQGSEA. The junction had 8 bases not matched to a gene; V was cut back by 5 bases and J by 2 bases. The CDR3 spans 14 residues. Regarding this clone: Antigen unknown.

Healthy donors of bone marrow made up the group. The PCR was carried out with 60 Vbeta primers and 13 Jbeta primers. Sequencing used immunoSEQ multiplex PCR; TCRdb keeps in-frame clones, though not all of them. The data contain 150,000 to 200,000 clones, around 79% of them singletons. The chain joins TRBV29-1 to TRBJ2-7; 8 positions agree with TRBD2. The source of this sequence is a woman in her fifties or sixties in good health and CMV-seronegative. The sample was PBMCs. The CDR3 DNA is TGCAGCGTTTTTGAAAGCGGGAGCCCCTACGAGCAGTACTTC. Residues: CSVFESGSPYEQYF.